Following are 10 T cell receptor beta chains from one sample sequenced in a study of blood T cell repertoires in COVID-19. Libraries were prepared by immunoSEQ multiplex PCR; TCRdb keeps only in-frame clonotypes and omits some of them. The repertoire consists of approximately 65,000 clones, with 81% occurring once and the leading ten covering 15% to 17%. Sequencing used peripheral blood. The receptors originated from a man older than 75 with acute or convalescent COVID-19.

This clone has only one observation. The V gene is TRBV4-1, the J gene TRBJ2-1; TRBD2 agrees at 8 bases. Germline trimming cut 0 bases from V and 2 bases from J; bases unmatched to any gene: 0. CDR1 and CDR2 from the germline V gene are MGHRA and YSYEKL. The CDR3 covers 15 residues. DNA of the CDR3: TGCGCCAGCAGCCAAGAACTAGCGGCCTACAATGAGCAGTTCTTC. It specifies CASSQELAAYNEQFF.

This clone was counted a single time. The gene calls are TRBV29-1 and TRBJ2-4; tentatively, D is TRBD1 (5 bases). Trimming pared 3 bases from V and 4 bases from J, leaving 10 bases between. There are 13 residues in the CDR3. From germline, CDR1 is SQVTM and CDR2 ANQGSEA. In DNA form, the CDR3 reads TGCAGCGTTGATTCGCGACAGAAAAACATTCAGTACTTC. It translates to CSVDSRQKNIQYF.

This clone was seen only once. This chain connects TRBV14 to TRBJ2-1, with TRBD2 identical over 9 bases. The CDR3 length is 16 residues. Germline V gene lookup returns CDR1 SGHDN and CDR2 FVKESK. With 4 bases clipped from V and 4 bases from J, the junction kept 8 bases outside the gene matches. The CDR3 here is CASSRLGAGGYNEQFF. DNA for the CDR3: TGTGCCAGCAGCCGACTCGGGGCGGGAGGGTACAATGAGCAGTTCTTC.

This chain joins TRBV7-2 and TRBJ1-2, with 10 bases matching TRBD1. V was pared by 3 bases and J by 3 bases, with 7 bases of the junction left unmatched. CDR1 is SGHTA, CDR2 FQGNSA, per germline. The CDR3 runs 16 residues. This chain's CDR3 is CASSLRRTGGDYGYTF. In DNA, the CDR3 is TGTGCCAGCAGCTTGCGGAGGACAGGGGGGGACTATGGCTACACCTTC.

The rearrangement links TRBV4-2 to TRBJ1-2; D is perhaps TRBD1 (6 bases). The CDR3 totals 15 residues. The V gene's germline CDR1 is LGHNA and CDR2 YNFKEQ. V dropped 1 base and J dropped 4 bases, with 13 bases sitting between them. The CDR3 DNA is TGTGCCAGCAGCCAAGTTCAGGGGCCCAGCTATGGCTACACCTTC. This gives the protein CASSQVQGPSYGYTF.

V usage is TRBV6-1 and J usage is TRBJ2-2; D is undetermined. V was shortened by 2 bases and J by 0 bases, with 4 bases between the two germline ends. This CDR3 contains 14 residues. In germline, CDR1 is MNHNS, CDR2 SASEGT. This chain's CDR3 is CASSEQTNTGELFF. As DNA, the CDR3 is TGTGCCAGCAGTGAACAGACGAACACCGGGGAGCTGTTTTTT.

The J gene is TRBJ2-1, the V gene TRBV6-2 or TRBV6-3; tentative D call: TRBD2 (5 bases). With 4 bases removed from V and 0 bases from J, the gap between germline ends came to 10 bases. Germline values: CDR1 MNHEY, CDR2 SVGEGT. CDR3 length equals 15 residues. CDR3 bases: TGTGCCAGCAGTTCTTTACGGGGCTCCTACAATGAGCAGTTCTTC. Amino acid sequence: CASSSLRGSYNEQFF.

V gene TRBV5-6 combines with J gene TRBJ2-1, with TRBD2 as a possible D gene (5 bases). CDR1 is SGHDT and CDR2 is YYEEEE in the germline V gene. This CDR3 has 13 amino acids. With 4 bases removed from V and 7 bases from J, the gap between germline ends came to 12 bases. CDR3 protein: CASSPTGGNEQFF. DNA of the CDR3: TGTGCCAGCAGCCCAACCGGCGGGAATGAGCAGTTCTTC.

This sequence joins TRBV18 and TRBJ2-3; D unresolved. The CDR3 has 12 amino acids. The V and J ends lost 1 base and 6 bases respectively, with 5 bases between them. The germline V gene encodes CDR1 KGHSH and CDR2 LQKENI. As DNA, the CDR3 is TGTGCCAGCTCACCACTCCTGGATACGCAGTATTTT. Residues: CASSPLLDTQYF.

The chain combines TRBV19 with TRBJ2-5; TRBD2 is a possible D gene (5 bases). Per germline, CDR1 LNHDA and CDR2 SQIVND (reference sequence). With 3 bases removed from V and 2 bases from J, the gap between germline ends came to 16 bases. The CDR3 extends over 16 amino acids. Here the CDR3 DNA reads TGTGCCAGTAGTATGCGGGTGGCAGTCCTACAAGAGACCCAGTACTTC. Protein sequence: CASSMRVAVLQETQYF.